This TCR beta chain was captured by sequencing in a study of T cell responses to AZD1222 COVID-19 vaccine. Notes on the study in general: Only a handful of AZD1222 recipients were seropositive at baseline.

CDR1 and CDR2 (germline): SGHTA, FQGNSA. The CDR3 covers 15 residues. V dropped 1 base and J dropped 2; count of bases not matched to a gene: 3. Notes on this clone: The antigen is not known.

Pooled in the analysis were second doses at about 4 or about 12 weeks. Method: immunoSEQ multiplex PCR; TCRdb's copy keeps in-frame clones and lacks some. Among 150,000 to 200,000 clones listed, 88% were seen once. The receptor was isolated from an adult who received the AZD1222 COVID-19 vaccine. The sample consisted of peripheral blood, taken 28 days after the second AZD1222 dose. This sequence joins TRBV7-2 and TRBJ2-7; 9 bases line up with TRBD1. The CDR3 nucleotides read TGTGCCAGCAGCTTAGAATGGACAGGGGCCTACGAGCAGTACTTC. It specifies CASSLEWTGAYEQYF.